The clone carrying this T cell receptor beta chain was observed many times. No antigen is known for it. The data were taken from a study of regulatory T cells in long-lasting Graves disease. Study outcomes and limitations: Repertoires from persistent disease leaned toward TRBV28, TRBJ1-2 and TRBJ2-5.

Time point noted: newly diagnosed GD, antithyroid drugs for less than 3 months. PBMC-extracted RNA yielded the TCR library. In building TCR beta libraries, iRepertoire HTBI primers were used together with Arm-PCR of CDR3 regions. TCRdb itself ran the multiplex PCR reads through MiXCR, one entry per CDR3 protein. The sample lists 250,000 to 300,000 distinct CDR3 sequences; 18% were seen once. V lost 5 bases to trimming and J lost 8 bases; unmatched junction nucleotides: 10. Germline-derived CDR1 and CDR2 are SGHVS and FQNEAQ. CDR3 size: 15 residues. The data also belong to a second study, concerning T cells in Graves' hyperthyroidism and ophthalmopathy. In that study: In the first-round RT-PCR of the TCR CDR3, the HTBI primer set was used. Separating ophthalmopathy from stable hyperthyroidism was achieved by a 13 V-J model.

Source: peripheral blood mononuclear cells (PBMCs), taken at new diagnosis, from a patient treated with antithyroid drugs. The chain combines TRBV7-8 with TRBJ1-2; 11 positions agree with TRBD1. This clonotype was obtained from a woman in her 30s with Graves disease. CDR3 residues: CASSPGTGGFRGYTF. As DNA, the CDR3 is TGTGCCAGCAGCCCAGGGACAGGGGGGTTCCGGGGCTACACCTTC.